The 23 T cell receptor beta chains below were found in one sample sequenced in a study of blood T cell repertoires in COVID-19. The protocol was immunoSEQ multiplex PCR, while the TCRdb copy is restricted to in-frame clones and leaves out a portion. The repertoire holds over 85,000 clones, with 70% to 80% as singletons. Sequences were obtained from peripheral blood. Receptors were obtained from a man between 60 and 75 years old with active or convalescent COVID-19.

The chain's CDR3 is CASSLGGYRSTDTQYF. In DNA, the CDR3 is TGTGCCAGCAGCTTAGGAGGCTACCGTAGCACAGATACGCAGTATTTT. This chain connects TRBV7-2 to TRBJ2-3; D gene unclear. From germline, CDR1 is SGHTA and CDR2 FQGNSA. The CDR3 runs 16 residues. Trimming removed 1 base from V and 0 bases from J, with 11 bases in between.

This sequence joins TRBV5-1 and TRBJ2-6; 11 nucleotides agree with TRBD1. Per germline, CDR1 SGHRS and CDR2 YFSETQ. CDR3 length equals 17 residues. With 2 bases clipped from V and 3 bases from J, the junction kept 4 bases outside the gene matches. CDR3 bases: TGCGCCAGCAGCTTCCGGACAGGGGGCGGTGGGGCCAACGTCCTGACTTTC. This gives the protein CASSFRTGGGGANVLTF. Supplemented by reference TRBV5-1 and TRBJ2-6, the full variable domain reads KAGVTQTPRYLIKTRGQQVTLSCSPISGHRSVSWYQQTPGQGLQFLFEYFSETQRNKGNFPGRFSGRQFSNSRSEMNVSTLELGDSALYLCASSFRTGGGGANVLTFGAGSRLTVL.

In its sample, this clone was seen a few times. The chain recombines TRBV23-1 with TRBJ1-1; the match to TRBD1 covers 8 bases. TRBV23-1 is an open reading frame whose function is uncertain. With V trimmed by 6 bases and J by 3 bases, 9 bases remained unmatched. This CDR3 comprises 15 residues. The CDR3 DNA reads TGCGCCAGCAGGTCAGGGGGCATTAAGGACACTGAAGCTTTCTTT. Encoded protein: CASRSGGIKDTEAFF.

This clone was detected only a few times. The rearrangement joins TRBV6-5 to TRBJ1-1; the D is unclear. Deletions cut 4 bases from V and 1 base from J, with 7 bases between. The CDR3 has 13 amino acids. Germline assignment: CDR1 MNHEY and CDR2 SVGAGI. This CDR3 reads CASSSIGNTEAFF. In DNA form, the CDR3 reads TGTGCCAGCAGTTCCATCGGGAACACTGAAGCTTTCTTT.

In DNA, the CDR3 is TGTGCCAGCAGCTTAGTCGAGGGCGGGGAGCTGTTTTTT. Translating gives CASSLVEGGELFF. This rearrangement joins TRBV11-2 to TRBJ2-2, with D possibly being TRBD2 (5 bases). The ends were cut back, 1 base at V and 7 bases at J, with 7 bases in the middle. CDR1 and CDR2 from the germline V gene are SGHAT and FQNNGV. This CDR3 has 13 residues. The variable domain in full, completed from reference TRBV11-2 and TRBJ2-2, reads EAGVAQSPRYKIIEKRQSVAFWCNPISGHATLYWYQQILGQGPKLLIQFQNNGVVDDSQLPKDRFSAERLKGVDSTLKIQPAKLEDSAVYLCASSLVEGGELFFGEGSRLTVL.

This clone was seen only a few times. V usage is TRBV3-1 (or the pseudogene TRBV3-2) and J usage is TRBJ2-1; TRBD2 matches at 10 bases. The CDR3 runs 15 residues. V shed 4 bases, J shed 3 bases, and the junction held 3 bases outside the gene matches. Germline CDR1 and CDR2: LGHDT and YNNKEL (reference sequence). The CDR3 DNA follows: TGTGCCAGCAGCCTAATAGCGGGAGGCTACAATGAGCAGTTCTTC. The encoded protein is CASSLIAGGYNEQFF.

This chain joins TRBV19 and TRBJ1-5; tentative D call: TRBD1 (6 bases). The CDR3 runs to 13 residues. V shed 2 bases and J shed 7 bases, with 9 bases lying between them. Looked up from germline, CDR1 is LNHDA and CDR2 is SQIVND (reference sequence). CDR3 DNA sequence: TGTGCCAGTAGTATAAGGGGGAACCAGCCCCAGCATTTT. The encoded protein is CASSIRGNQPQHF. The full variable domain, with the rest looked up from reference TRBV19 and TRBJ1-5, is DGGITQSPKYLFRKEGQNVTLSCEQNLNHDAMYWYRQDPGQGLRLIYYSQIVNDFQKGDIAEGYSVSREKKESFPLTVTSAQKNPTAFYLCASSIRGNQPQHFGDGTRLSIL.

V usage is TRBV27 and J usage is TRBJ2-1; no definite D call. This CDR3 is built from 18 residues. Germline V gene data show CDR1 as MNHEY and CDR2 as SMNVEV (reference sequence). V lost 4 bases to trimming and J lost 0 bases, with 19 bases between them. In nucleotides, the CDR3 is TGTGCCAGCAGTTCCTCTCCCACCTTAGCTGGCTCCTACAATGAGCAGTTCTTC. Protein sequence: CASSSSPTLAGSYNEQFF.

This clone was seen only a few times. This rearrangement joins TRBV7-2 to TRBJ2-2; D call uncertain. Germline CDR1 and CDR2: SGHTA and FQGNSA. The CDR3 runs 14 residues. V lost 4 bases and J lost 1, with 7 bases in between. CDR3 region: CASSSSGNTGELFF. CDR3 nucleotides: TGTGCCAGCAGCTCGTCGGGGAACACCGGGGAGCTGTTTTTT. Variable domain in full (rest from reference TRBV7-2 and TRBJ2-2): GAGVSQSPSNKVTEKGKDVELRCDPISGHTALYWYRQSLGQGLEFLIYFQGNSAPDKSGLPSDRFSAERTGGSVSTLTIQRTQQEDSAVYLCASSSSGNTGELFFGEGSRLTVL.

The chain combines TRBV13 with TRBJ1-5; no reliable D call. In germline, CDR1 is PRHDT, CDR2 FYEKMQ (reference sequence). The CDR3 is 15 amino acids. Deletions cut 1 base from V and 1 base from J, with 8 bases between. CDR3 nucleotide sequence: TGTGCCAGCAGCTTAGTTGGCCAGAGCAATCAGCCCCAGCATTTT. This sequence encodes CASSLVGQSNQPQHF.

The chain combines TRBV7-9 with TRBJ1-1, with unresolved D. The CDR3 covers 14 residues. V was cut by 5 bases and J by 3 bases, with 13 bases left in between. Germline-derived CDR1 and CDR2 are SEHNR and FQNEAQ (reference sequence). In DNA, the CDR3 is TGTGCCAGCAGCCCGTTCGGCGGGGACACTGAAGCTTTCTTT. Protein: CASSPFGGDTEAFF.

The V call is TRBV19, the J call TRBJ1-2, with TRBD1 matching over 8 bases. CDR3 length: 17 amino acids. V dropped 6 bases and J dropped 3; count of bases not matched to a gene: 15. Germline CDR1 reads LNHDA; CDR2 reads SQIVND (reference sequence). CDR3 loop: CASRWVDREIFDYGYTF. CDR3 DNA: TGTGCCAGTAGATGGGTGGACAGGGAAATCTTCGACTATGGCTACACCTTC.

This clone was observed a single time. The CDR3 loop is CSASRASGRARQETQYF. DNA for the CDR3: TGCAGTGCTAGTAGGGCTAGCGGGAGGGCCCGCCAAGAGACCCAGTACTTC. The chain uses TRBV20-1 and TRBJ2-5; 12 bases line up with TRBD2. CDR1 and CDR2 (germline): DFQATT, SNEGSKA (reference sequence). The trim removed 3 bases at V and 1 base at J, leaving 9 bases unmatched. CDR3 length: 17 residues.

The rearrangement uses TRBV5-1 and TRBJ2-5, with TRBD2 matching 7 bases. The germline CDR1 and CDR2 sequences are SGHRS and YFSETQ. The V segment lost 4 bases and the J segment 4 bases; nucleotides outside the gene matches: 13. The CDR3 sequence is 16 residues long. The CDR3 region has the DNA TGCGCCAGCAGCCCCTCTTCGGGAGGACTGAGAGAGACCCAGTACTTC. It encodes CASSPSSGGLRETQYF.

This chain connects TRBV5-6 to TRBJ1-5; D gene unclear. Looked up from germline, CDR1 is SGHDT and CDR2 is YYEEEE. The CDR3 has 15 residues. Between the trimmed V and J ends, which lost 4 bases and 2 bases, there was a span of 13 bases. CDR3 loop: CASSGGSSRNQPQHF. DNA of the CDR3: TGTGCCAGCAGCGGAGGGAGTTCACGCAATCAGCCCCAGCATTTT.

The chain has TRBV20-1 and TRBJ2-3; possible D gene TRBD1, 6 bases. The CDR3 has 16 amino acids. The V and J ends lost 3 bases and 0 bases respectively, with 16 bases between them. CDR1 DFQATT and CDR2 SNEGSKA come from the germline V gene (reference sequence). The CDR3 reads CSASLGSTGSTDTQYF. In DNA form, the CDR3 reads TGCAGTGCTAGTTTGGGGTCGACAGGAAGCACAGATACGCAGTATTTT.

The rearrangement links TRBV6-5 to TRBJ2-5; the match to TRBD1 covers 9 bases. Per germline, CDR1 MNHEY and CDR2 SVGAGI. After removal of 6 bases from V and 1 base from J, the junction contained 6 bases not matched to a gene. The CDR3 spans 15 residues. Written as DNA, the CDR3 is TGTGCCAGCAGAAAGGACAGGGGTACCCAAGAGACCCAGTACTTC. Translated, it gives CASRKDRGTQETQYF.

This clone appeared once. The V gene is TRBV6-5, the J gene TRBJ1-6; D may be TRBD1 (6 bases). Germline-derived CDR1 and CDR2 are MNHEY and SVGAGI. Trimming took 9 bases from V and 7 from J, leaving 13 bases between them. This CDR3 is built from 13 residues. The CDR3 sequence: CASTGSWNSPLHF. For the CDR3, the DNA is TGTGCCAGTACAGGGTCCTGGAATTCACCCCTCCACTTT.

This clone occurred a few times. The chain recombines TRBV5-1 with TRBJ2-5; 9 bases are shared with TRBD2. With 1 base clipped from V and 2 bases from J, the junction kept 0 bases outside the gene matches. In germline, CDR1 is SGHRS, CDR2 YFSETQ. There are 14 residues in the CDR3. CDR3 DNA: TGCGCCAGCAGCTTGACTAGCGGGCAAGAGACCCAGTACTTC. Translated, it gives CASSLTSGQETQYF.

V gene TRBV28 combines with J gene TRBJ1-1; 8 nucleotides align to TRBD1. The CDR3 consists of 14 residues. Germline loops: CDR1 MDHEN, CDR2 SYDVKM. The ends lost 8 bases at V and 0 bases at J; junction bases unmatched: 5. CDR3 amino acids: CASQEDRVNTEAFF. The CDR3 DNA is TGTGCCAGCCAGGAGGACAGGGTGAACACTGAAGCTTTCTTT.

The CDR3 is CAARTGNTGELFF. As DNA, the CDR3 is TGTGCCGCCCGGACTGGTAACACCGGGGAGCTGTTTTTT. This chain joins TRBV24-1 and TRBJ2-2; D may be TRBD2 (5 bases). Germline loops: CDR1 KGHDR, CDR2 SFDVKD. This CDR3 region has 13 residues. V was trimmed by 12 bases and J by 2 bases, leaving 12 bases between them.

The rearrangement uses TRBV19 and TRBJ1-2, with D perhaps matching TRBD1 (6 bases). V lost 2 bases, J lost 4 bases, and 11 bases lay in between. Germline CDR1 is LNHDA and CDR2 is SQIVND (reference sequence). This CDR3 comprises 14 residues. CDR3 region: CASSIKGDAYGYTF. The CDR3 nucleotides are TGTGCCAGTAGTATAAAGGGGGACGCCTATGGCTACACCTTC.

The CDR3 region is CASSLSRGQGDTQYF. The CDR3 DNA follows: TGTGCCAGCAGTTTGTCCAGGGGGCAGGGAGATACGCAGTATTTT. This chain connects TRBV27 to TRBJ2-3, with TRBD1 matching 8 bases. V was pared by 3 bases and J by 5 bases, with 7 bases of the junction left unmatched. In germline, CDR1 is MNHEY, CDR2 SMNVEV (reference sequence). The CDR3 runs 15 residues.